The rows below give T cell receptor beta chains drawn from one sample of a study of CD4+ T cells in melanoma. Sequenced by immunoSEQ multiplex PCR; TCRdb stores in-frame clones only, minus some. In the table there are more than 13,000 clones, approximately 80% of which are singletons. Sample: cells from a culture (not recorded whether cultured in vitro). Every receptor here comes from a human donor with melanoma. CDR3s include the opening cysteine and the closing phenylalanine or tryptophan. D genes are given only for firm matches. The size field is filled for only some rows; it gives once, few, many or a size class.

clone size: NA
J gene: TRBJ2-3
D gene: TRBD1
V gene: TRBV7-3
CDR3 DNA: TGTGCCAGCAGCTTAACGCCGGACAGGCCGTTAAGCACAGATACGCAGTATTTT
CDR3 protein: CASSLTPDRPLSTDTQYF

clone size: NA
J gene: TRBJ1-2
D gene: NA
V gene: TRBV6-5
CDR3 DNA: TGTGCCAGCAGTACCGGCTACGTGGGGTACAGTGGCTACACCTTC
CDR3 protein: CASSTGYVGYSGYTF

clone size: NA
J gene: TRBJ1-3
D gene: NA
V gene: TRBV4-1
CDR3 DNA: TGCGCCAGCAGCCAAGTAGGCAGGGGCTCTGGAAACACCATATATTTT
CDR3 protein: CASSQVGRGSGNTIYF

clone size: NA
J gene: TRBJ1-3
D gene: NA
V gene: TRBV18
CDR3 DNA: TGTGCCAGCTCACCTCCATTAGGGGTCTCTGGAAACACCATATATTTT
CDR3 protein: CASSPPLGVSGNTIYF

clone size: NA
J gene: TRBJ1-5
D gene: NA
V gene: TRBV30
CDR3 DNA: TGTGCCTGGAGCGAGGGCAATAGCAATCAGCCCCAGCATTTT
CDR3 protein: CAWSEGNSNQPQHF

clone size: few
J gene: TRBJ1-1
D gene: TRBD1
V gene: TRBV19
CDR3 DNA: TGTGCCAGTAGTACCGGACAGGCCAACACTGAAGCTTTCTTT
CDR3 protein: CASSTGQANTEAFF

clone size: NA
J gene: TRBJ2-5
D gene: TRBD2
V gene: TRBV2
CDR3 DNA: TGTGCCAGCAGTGACGGCACAGCGGGAGGGGAGACCCAGTACTTC
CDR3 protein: CASSDGTAGGETQYF

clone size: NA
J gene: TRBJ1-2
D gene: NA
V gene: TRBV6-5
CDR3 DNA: TGTGCCAGCAGTTACTCGTACTCGGACTATGGCTACACCTTC
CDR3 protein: CASSYSYSDYGYTF

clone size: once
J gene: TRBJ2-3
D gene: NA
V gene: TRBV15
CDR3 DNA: TGTGCCACCAGCAGAGATCGTGGGATCACAGATACGCAGTATTTT
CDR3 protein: CATSRDRGITDTQYF

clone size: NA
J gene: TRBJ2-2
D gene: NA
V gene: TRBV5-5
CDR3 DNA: TGTGCCAGCCGGCGTACAGGGATATCCGGGGAGCTGTTTTTT
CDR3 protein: CASRRTGISGELFF

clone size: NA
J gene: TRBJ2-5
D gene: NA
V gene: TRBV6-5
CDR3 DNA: TGTGCCAGCAGCCGACGAGGAGGTGGCGTAGAGACCCAGTACTTC
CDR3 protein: CASSRRGGGVETQYF

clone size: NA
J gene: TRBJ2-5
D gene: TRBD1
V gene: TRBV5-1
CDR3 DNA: TGCGCCAGCAGCTTGGGAGGACAGGGGGCCGGTCAAGAGACCCAGTACTTC
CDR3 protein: CASSLGGQGAGQETQYF

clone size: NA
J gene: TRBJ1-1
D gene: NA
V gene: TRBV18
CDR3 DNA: TGTGCCAGCTCACCAAGGCAAGCGAACACTGAAGCTTTCTTT
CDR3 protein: CASSPRQANTEAFF

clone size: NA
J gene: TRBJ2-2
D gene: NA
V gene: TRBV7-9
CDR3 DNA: TGTGCCAGCAGCTGGAACACGGGTGTTTCCGGGGAGCTGTTTTTT
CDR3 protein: CASSWNTGVSGELFF

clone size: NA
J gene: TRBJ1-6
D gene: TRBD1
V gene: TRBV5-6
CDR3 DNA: TGTGCCAGCAGCTTATTAGGCGGACAGGGGAATTCACCCCTCCACTTT
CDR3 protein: CASSLLGGQGNSPLHF

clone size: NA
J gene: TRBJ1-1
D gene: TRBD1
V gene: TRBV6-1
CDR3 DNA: TGTGCCAGCAGTAAACAGGGGGTAAACACTGAAGCTTTCTTT
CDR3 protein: CASSKQGVNTEAFF

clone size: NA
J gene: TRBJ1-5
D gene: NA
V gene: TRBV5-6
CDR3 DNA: TGTGCCAGCAGCTCACAGGGTACTGGTCAGCCCCAGCATTTT
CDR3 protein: CASSSQGTGQPQHF

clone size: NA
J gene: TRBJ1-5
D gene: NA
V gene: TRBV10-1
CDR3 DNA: TGCGCCAGCAGCCGGACACGGGAATCGCCCCAGCATTTT
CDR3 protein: CASSRTRESPQHF

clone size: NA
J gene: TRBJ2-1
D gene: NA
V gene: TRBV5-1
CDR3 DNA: TGCGCCAGCAGCTGGGGGTGGCAGGGTTCAGTCGATGAGCAGTTCTTC
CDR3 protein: CASSWGWQGSVDEQFF

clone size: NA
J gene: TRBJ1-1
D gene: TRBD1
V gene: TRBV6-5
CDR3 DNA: TGTGCCAGCAGCCCAGGGGCAGGGGGGAACACTGAAGCTTTCTTT
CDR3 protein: CASSPGAGGNTEAFF

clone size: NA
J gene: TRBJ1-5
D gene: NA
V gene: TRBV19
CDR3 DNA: TGTGCCAGTAGTGATCAGCGCAGGGGAGATCAGCCCCAGCATTTT
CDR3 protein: CASSDQRRGDQPQHF

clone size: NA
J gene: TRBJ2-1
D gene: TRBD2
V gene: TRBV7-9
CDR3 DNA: TGTGCCAGCAGCCACGCGGGGGGTAGCTCCTACAATGAGCAGTTCTTC
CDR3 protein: CASSHAGGSSYNEQFF

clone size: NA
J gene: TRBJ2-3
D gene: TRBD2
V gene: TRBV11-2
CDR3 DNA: TGTGCCAGCAGCTTAAAACTAGCGGGGCCCTTCGCTACGCAGTATTTT
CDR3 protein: CASSLKLAGPFATQYF

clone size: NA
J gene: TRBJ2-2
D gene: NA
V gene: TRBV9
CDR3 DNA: TGTGCCAGCAGCGTCCTGGACAGCACGAACACCGGGGAGCTGTTTTTT
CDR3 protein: CASSVLDSTNTGELFF